The rows below give T cell receptor beta chains drawn from one sample of a study of T cells in Graves' hyperthyroidism and ophthalmopathy. TCRdb fed the multiplex PCR reads into MiXCR, producing one record per CDR3 protein. This sample carries 500,000 to 700,000 distinct CDR3 sequences, over 15% of them seen once, and the ten largest clones take about 17%. Specimen: blood. Receptor source: a woman aged 18-29 years with Graves' hyperthyroidism. Both conserved end residues are part of each CDR3. A D gene is named only where the DNA matches it firmly. Not all rows give a size; the values are once, few, many and, for expanded clones, a class.

>.|TRBV11-2|TRBJ2-7|TRBD1
CASSSIRDRISYEQYF
TGTGCCAGCAGCTCAATCCGGGACAGAATCTCCTACGAGCAGTACTTC
>few|TRBV6-2/TRBV6-3|TRBJ2-1|TRBD2
CASSDLGLAGSYNEQFF
TGTGCCAGCAGTGACCTTGGACTAGCGGGTTCCTACAATGAGCAGTTCTTC
>many|TRBV5-5|TRBJ2-3|TRBD2
CASRATSGTDTQYF
TGTGCCAGCCGAGCCACTAGCGGCACAGATACGCAGTATTTT
>.|TRBV6-1|TRBJ2-5|.
CASSEWQGSLQETQYF
TGTGCCAGCAGTGAATGGCAGGGGAGCCTCCAAGAGACCCAGTACTTC
>many|TRBV11-2|TRBJ1-1|.
CASSLGLGNTEAFF
TGTGCCAGCAGCTTAGGGTTGGGGAACACTGAAGCTTTCTTT
>many|TRBV2|TRBJ1-1|.
CASSEGRSTEAFF
TGTGCCAGCAGTGAAGGCAGGAGTACTGAAGCTTTCTTT
>many|TRBV7-9|TRBJ2-1|TRBD2
CASSESGTYYNEQFF
TGTGCCAGCAGCGAGAGCGGGACCTACTACAATGAGCAGTTCTTC
>few|TRBV2|TRBJ2-7|.
CASSEGGVNYEQYF
TGTGCCAGCAGTGAAGGGGGTGTAAACTACGAGCAGTACTTC
>few|TRBV30|TRBJ2-1|TRBD2
CAWAGLAGPYNEQFF
TGTGCCTGGGCCGGACTAGCAGGACCCTACAATGAGCAGTTCTTC
>many|TRBV3-1|TRBJ1-5|.
CASSQGGSNQPQHF
TGTGCCAGCAGCCAAGGAGGTAGCAATCAGCCCCAGCATTTT
>.|TRBV10-3|TRBJ2-7|TRBD2
CAISERGGTSGKNEQYF
TGTGCCATCAGTGAGAGGGGTGGAACTAGCGGTAAGAACGAGCAGTACTTC
>.|TRBV7-9|TRBJ2-1|.
CASSLEGRVDEQFF
TGTGCCAGCAGCTTAGAAGGTAGGGTCGATGAGCAGTTCTTC
>many|TRBV5-4|TRBJ1-1|.
CASSRSSGRTEAFF
TGTGCCAGCAGCCGCAGTTCAGGAAGGACTGAAGCTTTCTTT
>.|TRBV12-5|TRBJ2-5|TRBD2
CASGLAMGLVSQTQYF
TGTGCTAGTGGTTTGGCCATGGGACTAGTTTCCCAGACCCAGTACTTC
>many|TRBV7-2|TRBJ2-7|.
CARSSPSDTYEQYF
TGTGCCAGAAGTAGCCCTAGCGACACCTACGAGCAGTACTTC